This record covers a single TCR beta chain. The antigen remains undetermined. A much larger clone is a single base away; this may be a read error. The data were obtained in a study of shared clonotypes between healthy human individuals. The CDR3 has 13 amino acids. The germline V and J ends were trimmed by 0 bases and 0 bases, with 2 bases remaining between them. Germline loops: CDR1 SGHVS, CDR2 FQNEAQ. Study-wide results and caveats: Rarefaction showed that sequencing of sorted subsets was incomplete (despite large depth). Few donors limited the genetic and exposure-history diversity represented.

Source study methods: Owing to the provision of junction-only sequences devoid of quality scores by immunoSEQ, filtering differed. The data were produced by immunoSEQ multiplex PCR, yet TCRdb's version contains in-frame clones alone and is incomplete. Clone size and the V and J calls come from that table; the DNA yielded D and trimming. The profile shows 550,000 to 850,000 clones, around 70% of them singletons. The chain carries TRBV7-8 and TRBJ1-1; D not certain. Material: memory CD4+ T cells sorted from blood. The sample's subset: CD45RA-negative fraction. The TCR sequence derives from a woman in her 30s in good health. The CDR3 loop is CASSLAMNTEAFF. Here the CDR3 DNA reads TGTGCCAGCAGCTTAGCGATGAACACTGAAGCTTTCTTT.